This T cell receptor (beta chain) was found in a study of post-analysis software for immune sequencing data. Concerning this clonotype itself: The junction departs from germline at one end; a sequencing error may be responsible.

Each TCR beta cDNA library carried unique molecular identifiers. Via MiXCR, TCRdb re-called the PCR reads, giving one row per CDR3 protein. Here the sample spans 450,000 to 700,000 distinct CDR3 sequences, 44% being singletons. Sequencing was carried out using blood. The source is a girl aged 5-17 years with multiple sclerosis.

The CDR3 bases are TGTGCTAGCAGTTACCTACAGGGAGGCAATGAGCAGTTCTTC. Encoded protein: CASSYLQGGNEQFF. The V and J genes are TRBV6-5 and TRBJ2-1, with D perhaps matching TRBD1 or TRBD2 (6 bases each). Germline V CDR1 and CDR2: MNHEY, SVGAGI. CDR3 length equals 14 residues.